This is a list of T cell receptor beta chains from one sample in a study of T cells in Graves' hyperthyroidism and ophthalmopathy. TCRdb re-called the multiplex PCR reads through MiXCR, storing one row per CDR3 protein. This table has about 520,000 distinct CDR3 sequences, approximately 25% appearing once. Source material: blood. Receptors were obtained from a woman younger than 45 with Graves' ophthalmopathy. The CDR3 runs from the conserved cysteine through the conserved F or W. Each record gives: clone size, J gene, V gene, D gene, CDR3 protein, CDR3 DNA. D genes are given only for firm matches. Rows may omit the clone size; those that give it use once, few, many or a size class.

abundance: many
j_gene: TRBJ1-1
v_gene: TRBV7-9
d_gene: -
CDR3aa: CASSFDGVPTEAFF
CDR3nt: TGTGCCAGCAGCTTTGACGGAGTTCCCACTGAAGCTTTCTTT

abundance: -
j_gene: TRBJ1-2
v_gene: TRBV6-5
d_gene: TRBD1
CDR3aa: CASSLTGGQKGYTF
CDR3nt: TGTGCCAGCAGCTTAACAGGGGGCCAAAAGGGCTACACCTTC

abundance: -
j_gene: TRBJ2-2
v_gene: TRBV5-1
d_gene: TRBD1
CDR3aa: CASSPYSGTGGVTGELFF
CDR3nt: TGCGCCAGCAGCCCATACTCCGGGACAGGGGGCGTCACCGGGGAGCTGTTTTTT

abundance: -
j_gene: TRBJ2-5
v_gene: TRBV12-3/TRBV12-4
d_gene: -
CDR3aa: CASSFGPDSIGETQYF
CDR3nt: TGTGCCAGCAGTTTCGGACCAGACAGTATTGGGGAGACCCAGTACTTC

abundance: -
j_gene: TRBJ2-7
v_gene: TRBV28
d_gene: -
CDR3aa: CASIPVDTDFREQYF
CDR3nt: TGTGCCAGCATCCCCGTTGACACTGACTTTCGAGAGCAGTACTTC

abundance: many
j_gene: TRBJ2-5
v_gene: TRBV12-3/TRBV12-4
d_gene: TRBD1
CDR3aa: CASSIRTGGGETQYF
CDR3nt: TGTGCCAGCAGTATACGGACAGGGGGCGGGGAGACCCAGTACTTC

abundance: many
j_gene: TRBJ1-2
v_gene: TRBV6-5
d_gene: TRBD1
CDR3aa: CASSTTGQGFYGYTF
CDR3nt: TGTGCCAGCAGCACTACGGGACAGGGCTTTTATGGCTACACCTTC

abundance: many
j_gene: TRBJ1-2
v_gene: TRBV2
d_gene: -
CDR3aa: CASSPGGAGGYTF
CDR3nt: TGTGCCAGCAGTCCGGGGGGCGCAGGTGGCTACACCTTC

abundance: many
j_gene: TRBJ1-5
v_gene: TRBV7-2
d_gene: -
CDR3aa: CASSLVFRANQPQHF
CDR3nt: TGTGCCAGCAGCTTAGTTTTCAGGGCCAATCAGCCCCAGCATTTT

abundance: many
j_gene: TRBJ1-1
v_gene: TRBV12-3/TRBV12-4
d_gene: TRBD1
CDR3aa: CASSPRTGNTEAFF
CDR3nt: TGTGCCAGCAGTCCGCGGACAGGGAATACTGAAGCTTTCTTT

abundance: many
j_gene: TRBJ1-3
v_gene: TRBV4-2
d_gene: -
CDR3aa: CASSQDKISGNTIYF
CDR3nt: TGTGCCAGCAGCCAAGATAAGATCTCTGGAAACACCATATATTTT

abundance: -
j_gene: TRBJ1-1
v_gene: TRBV20-1
d_gene: -
CDR3aa: CSGSNRGDTEAFF
CDR3nt: TGCAGTGGTAGCAACCGAGGGGACACTGAAGCTTTCTTT